These T cell receptor beta chains were read from a single sample in a study of cytomegalovirus exposure and HLA in healthy donors. The method was immunoSEQ multiplex PCR; TCRdb's version includes in-frame clones alone and lacks a portion of them. This sample carries some 190,000 clones, roughly four fifths of them seen once, and the ten largest clones take around 1.5%. Sequencing used PBMCs. The receptors shown here come from a man in his late teens or twenties in good health and CMV-seronegative. The CDR3 runs from the conserved cysteine through the conserved F or W. The D gene is left open where the match is weak. Size is stated for part of the rows, as once, few or many counts, or as a class when the clone is expanded.

length,V,D,size,J,CDR3,DNA
10,TRBV30,.,.,TRBJ2-4,CAWGSGIQYF,TGTGCCTGGGGCTCGGGCATTCAGTACTTC
15,TRBV2,TRBD1,.,TRBJ2-7,CASSETSTGGHEQYF,TGTGCCAGCAGTGAAACTAGTACAGGGGGGCACGAGCAGTACTTC
11,TRBV6-5,.,.,TRBJ2-1,CASSYGAKQFF,TGTGCCAGCAGTTACGGGGCTAAGCAGTTCTTC
15,TRBV6-5,TRBD1,few,TRBJ2-5,CASSYGAGGAETQYF,TGTGCCAGCAGTTACGGGGCAGGGGGCGCAGAGACCCAGTACTTC
13,TRBV4-1,.,.,TRBJ2-5,CASSQDRGTMEYF,TGCGCCAGCAGCCAAGATAGGGGTACGATGGAGTACTTC
15,TRBV5-1,TRBD1,.,TRBJ1-4,CASSVGQGKNEKLFF,TGCGCCAGCAGCGTCGGACAGGGGAAGAATGAAAAACTGTTTTTT
13,TRBV28,.,.,TRBJ1-1,CASSLWGGAEAFF,TGTGCCAGCAGTTTATGGGGGGGGGCTGAAGCTTTCTTT
15,TRBV28,TRBD2,once,TRBJ2-2,CASSPGLVPTGELFF,TGTGCCAGCAGTCCGGGACTAGTTCCCACCGGGGAGCTGTTTTTT
13,TRBV2,.,.,TRBJ2-1,CASTEGYYNEQFF,TGTGCCAGCACCGAGGGTTACTACAATGAGCAGTTCTTC
15,TRBV11-1,.,.,TRBJ2-3,CASSLSGDTTHTQYF,TGTGCCAGCAGCTTATCTGGGGACACGACCCATACGCAGTATTTT
13,TRBV27,.,.,TRBJ2-3,CASNGPSTDTQYF,TGTGCCAGCAACGGTCCAAGCACAGATACGCAGTATTTT
17,TRBV5-1,TRBD1,.,TRBJ1-4,CASSAVPGQGANEKLFF,TGCGCCAGCAGCGCCGTCCCGGGACAGGGGGCTAATGAAAAACTGTTTTTT
14,TRBV6-1,TRBD1,few,TRBJ2-7,CASRNRDSPYEQYF,TGTGCCAGCAGAAACCGGGACAGCCCCTACGAGCAGTACTTC
14,TRBV10-3,.,.,TRBJ2-5,CAISESQAQETQYF,TGTGCCATCAGTGAGTCGCAGGCCCAAGAGACCCAGTACTTC
15,TRBV5-6,.,few,TRBJ1-6,CASSFLQRPNSPLHF,TGTGCCAGCAGCTTCCTTCAGCGACCAAATTCACCCCTCCACTTT
16,TRBV7-2,TRBD2,.,TRBJ2-7,CASRISSGGDSYEQYF,TGTGCCAGCAGGATCTCGAGCGGGGGGGATTCCTACGAGCAGTACTTC
18,TRBV27,TRBD1,.,TRBJ1-6,CASRSGTGGSSYNSPLHF,TGTGCCAGCAGGTCCGGGACAGGGGGGTCCTCCTATAATTCACCCCTCCACTTT
14,TRBV7-3,TRBD2,.,TRBJ2-7,CASSATGGSYEQYF,TGTGCCAGCAGCGCGACGGGGGGTTCCTACGAGCAGTACTTC
13,TRBV5-6,.,few,TRBJ1-4,CASSLAGSEKLFF,TGTGCCAGCAGCTTGGCGGGTTCAGAAAAACTGTTTTTT
15,TRBV28,TRBD2,few,TRBJ2-7,CASRLTSGNSYEQYF,TGTGCCAGCAGGTTGACTAGCGGGAACTCCTACGAGCAGTACTTC
15,TRBV28,.,.,TRBJ1-1,CASSLRDLMNTEAFF,TGTGCCAGCAGTTTAAGGGACTTAATGAACACTGAAGCTTTCTTT
14,TRBV5-1,TRBD1,.,TRBJ2-1,CASSNGQEHNEQFF,TGCGCCAGCAGCAACGGACAGGAGCACAATGAGCAGTTCTTC
14,TRBV10-3,.,.,TRBJ1-4,CAIRDSATNEKLFF,TGTGCCATCAGAGACAGCGCAACTAATGAAAAACTGTTTTTT
14,TRBV6-6,.,.,TRBJ1-5,CASSSEGINQPQHF,TGTGCCAGCAGTTCCGAGGGTATTAATCAGCCCCAGCATTTT
11,TRBV20-1,TRBD1,.,TRBJ2-3,CSATRGDTQYF,TGCAGTGCTACCAGGGGGGATACGCAGTATTTT
16,TRBV2,TRBD1,few,TRBJ2-3,CASSKDRGLSTDTQYF,TGTGCCAGCAGTAAGGACAGGGGGCTTAGCACAGATACGCAGTATTTT
19,TRBV7-3,TRBD2,.,TRBJ2-1,CASSPTGTSGSVWSDEQFF,TGTGCCAGCAGCCCAACCGGGACTAGCGGGAGTGTGTGGTCGGATGAGCAGTTCTTC
15,TRBV9,.,.,TRBJ1-2,CASSSSRAVPGGYTF,TGTGCCAGCAGCTCCTCCCGAGCGGTCCCCGGGGGCTACACCTTC
13,TRBV5-1,.,.,TRBJ2-3,CASSGTGGSSKYF,TGCGCCAGCAGCGGAACGGGGGGCTCTTCAAAGTATTTT
14,TRBV4-1,.,.,TRBJ2-7,CATSQGVEGYEQYF,TGCGCCACCAGTCAAGGGGTGGAGGGCTACGAGCAGTACTTC
16,TRBV7-3,.,few,TRBJ1-2,CASSLGGLGAGYGYTF,TGTGCCAGCAGCTTAGGCGGGCTGGGCGCAGGCTATGGCTACACCTTC
16,TRBV21-1,.,.,TRBJ2-7,CASSKPGTPCSYEQYF,TGTGCCAGCAGCAAACCTGGGACACCCTGCTCCTACGAGCAGTACTTC
15,TRBV7-7,.,.,TRBJ2-5,CASSLGGTAQETQYF,TGTGCTAGCAGCTTAGGAGGGACAGCTCAGGAGACCCAGTACTTC
12,TRBV29-1,.,.,TRBJ2-7,CSVNYRGYEQYF,TGCAGCGTCAATTACCGGGGCTACGAGCAGTACTTC
11,TRBV6-5,TRBD2,few,TRBJ2-5,CARGGGETQYF,TGTGCCCGGGGCGGGGGAGAGACCCAGTACTTC
16,TRBV7-9,.,few,TRBJ1-5,CASSLVTPGGNQPQHF,TGTGCCAGCAGCTTAGTGACCCCGGGTGGCAATCAGCCCCAGCATTTT
14,TRBV27,.,.,TRBJ2-3,CASSFPQATYTQYF,TGTGCCAGCAGTTTCCCACAGGCAACATATACGCAGTATTTT
15,TRBV7-8,.,.,TRBJ2-5,CASSLARGLGGQAYF,TGTGCCAGCAGCTTAGCGCGGGGCTTGGGGGGTCAAGCGTACTTC